Listed below are T cell receptor beta chains from one sample, sequenced in a study of graft-versus-host responses after intestinal transplantation. Method: immunoSEQ multiplex PCR; TCRdb's copy keeps in-frame clones and lacks some. In the table there are tens of thousands of clones, around 92% of which are singletons. Their target antigens are unknown. This sample comprised unstimulated CD4+ T cells sorted from spleen or lymph node cells, obtained before transplant. These receptors were obtained from a human donor who was the organ donor for an intestinal transplant. CDR3s include the opening cysteine and the closing phenylalanine or tryptophan. The order of the fields is V gene, J gene, clone size, D gene, CDR3 DNA, CDR3 protein. D genes are given only for firm matches. Expanded clones get a size class; other rows say once, few or many, or leave the size out.

v_call: TRBV28
j_call: TRBJ2-7
clone_size: NA
d_call: NA
cdr3_nt: TGTGCCAGCAGTTTGCAACTAGAAACCTACGAGCAGTACTTC
cdr3_aa: CASSLQLETYEQYF

v_call: TRBV5-6
j_call: TRBJ2-1
clone_size: NA
d_call: TRBD1
cdr3_nt: TGTGCCAGCAGCTTGGTGGGACAGCCGTACAATGAGCAGTTCTTC
cdr3_aa: CASSLVGQPYNEQFF

v_call: TRBV7-2
j_call: TRBJ1-1
clone_size: NA
d_call: TRBD1
cdr3_nt: TGTGCCAGCAGCTTAGGTGGGACAGTCACTGAAGCTTTCTTT
cdr3_aa: CASSLGGTVTEAFF

v_call: TRBV7-2
j_call: TRBJ2-3
clone_size: NA
d_call: NA
cdr3_nt: TGTGCCAGCAGCACCCGAGGAGAGGTAGCTAGCACAGATACGCAGTATTTT
cdr3_aa: CASSTRGEVASTDTQYF

v_call: TRBV6-6
j_call: TRBJ2-1
clone_size: NA
d_call: TRBD2
cdr3_nt: TGTGCCACCATTACTAGCGGGAGTTTAAATGAGCAGTTCTTC
cdr3_aa: CATITSGSLNEQFF

v_call: TRBV19
j_call: TRBJ2-7
clone_size: NA
d_call: TRBD1
cdr3_nt: TGTGCCAGTAGTATCCGGGGACAGTCCTACGAGCAGTACTTC
cdr3_aa: CASSIRGQSYEQYF

v_call: TRBV2
j_call: TRBJ2-5
clone_size: NA
d_call: TRBD2
cdr3_nt: TGTGCCAGCAGTGTTTTTACTAGCGGGAGGGCCAGCCAAGAGACCCAGTACTTC
cdr3_aa: CASSVFTSGRASQETQYF

v_call: TRBV19
j_call: TRBJ1-1
clone_size: once
d_call: TRBD1
cdr3_nt: TGTGCCAGTAGTGAAATACAGGGGTCTGTAGCAGCTTTCTTT
cdr3_aa: CASSEIQGSVAAFF

v_call: TRBV5-5
j_call: TRBJ2-5
clone_size: NA
d_call: TRBD2
cdr3_nt: TGTGCCAGCCATGGGACTAGCGGGAGGACCCAGTACTTC
cdr3_aa: CASHGTSGRTQYF

v_call: TRBV28
j_call: TRBJ1-5
clone_size: NA
d_call: NA
cdr3_nt: TGTGCCAGCAGTTTAGACCCAGGGATCCAGCATTTT
cdr3_aa: CASSLDPGIQHF

v_call: TRBV28
j_call: TRBJ2-1
clone_size: NA
d_call: NA
cdr3_nt: TGTGCCACCAACGCCGCAGGGGCCAATGAGCAGTTCTTC
cdr3_aa: CATNAAGANEQFF

v_call: TRBV6-5
j_call: TRBJ2-3
clone_size: few
d_call: NA
cdr3_nt: TGTGCCAGCAGTGGGCATGAGACTATGGTGGCGCAGTATTTT
cdr3_aa: CASSGHETMVAQYF

v_call: TRBV15
j_call: TRBJ1-4
clone_size: NA
d_call: TRBD1
cdr3_nt: TGTGCCACCAGCACCCCATGGACAGGGGCAATTGAAAAACTGTTTTTT
cdr3_aa: CATSTPWTGAIEKLFF

v_call: TRBV19
j_call: TRBJ2-7
clone_size: NA
d_call: TRBD1
cdr3_nt: TGTGCCAGTAGTAAATCCGGGACAGGGACGTACGAGCAGTACTTC
cdr3_aa: CASSKSGTGTYEQYF

v_call: TRBV7-9
j_call: TRBJ2-3
clone_size: NA
d_call: NA
cdr3_nt: TGTGCCAGCAGCTTAGGATCGGTGTCTAGCGCACTAACAGATACGCAGTATTTT
cdr3_aa: CASSLGSVSSALTDTQYF

v_call: TRBV9
j_call: TRBJ2-3
clone_size: NA
d_call: TRBD2
cdr3_nt: TGTGCCAGCTCGGCAACTAGCGGGAACACAGATACGCAGTATTTT
cdr3_aa: CASSATSGNTDTQYF

v_call: TRBV5-4
j_call: TRBJ2-2
clone_size: once
d_call: TRBD1
cdr3_nt: TGTGCCAGCAGCCAGTACAGGGGAGCGAACACCGGGGAGCTGTTTTTT
cdr3_aa: CASSQYRGANTGELFF

v_call: TRBV12-5
j_call: TRBJ2-3
clone_size: NA
d_call: NA
cdr3_nt: TGTGCTAGTGGTTTGTCCTTGGGGGGAGCCACAGATACGCAGTATTTT
cdr3_aa: CASGLSLGGATDTQYF

v_call: TRBV5-1
j_call: TRBJ2-7
clone_size: NA
d_call: NA
cdr3_nt: TGCGCCAGCAGCGTATTGCCAGGCTACGAGCAGTACTTC
cdr3_aa: CASSVLPGYEQYF

v_call: TRBV28
j_call: TRBJ1-1
clone_size: NA
d_call: TRBD1
cdr3_nt: TGTGCCAGCAGGGTTACAGGGGGAGCTGAAGCTTTCTTT
cdr3_aa: CASRVTGGAEAFF

v_call: TRBV18
j_call: TRBJ2-1
clone_size: NA
d_call: TRBD1
cdr3_nt: TGTGCCAGCTCACCACTACAGGGGGCAAATGAGCAGTTCTTC
cdr3_aa: CASSPLQGANEQFF

v_call: TRBV28
j_call: TRBJ1-1
clone_size: NA
d_call: NA
cdr3_nt: TGTGCCAGCAGTTTCCTCAGGGTCGGGACTGAAGCTTTCTTT
cdr3_aa: CASSFLRVGTEAFF

v_call: TRBV7-2
j_call: TRBJ2-3
clone_size: NA
d_call: TRBD1
cdr3_nt: TGTGCCAGCAGCGATGGGACAGTTCCTACGCAGTATTTT
cdr3_aa: CASSDGTVPTQYF

v_call: TRBV7-2
j_call: TRBJ2-5
clone_size: NA
d_call: NA
cdr3_nt: TGTGCCAGCAGCCTCAGGGTTGGGGAGACCCAGTACTTC
cdr3_aa: CASSLRVGETQYF

v_call: TRBV7-8
j_call: TRBJ1-2
clone_size: NA
d_call: TRBD1
cdr3_nt: TGTGCCAGCAGTCCTGGGACAGGGGGCGGTGTTGGCTACACCTTC
cdr3_aa: CASSPGTGGGVGYTF

v_call: TRBV11-3
j_call: TRBJ2-1
clone_size: NA
d_call: NA
cdr3_nt: TGTGCCAGCAGCTTAGATCAAACGGGAGATGATGAGCAGTTCTTC
cdr3_aa: CASSLDQTGDDEQFF

v_call: TRBV5-5
j_call: TRBJ1-1
clone_size: NA
d_call: TRBD1
cdr3_nt: TGTGCCAGCAGCTCTCTCAGGGGGCCCACTGAAGCTTTCTTT
cdr3_aa: CASSSLRGPTEAFF

v_call: TRBV7-8
j_call: TRBJ2-2
clone_size: NA
d_call: TRBD1
cdr3_nt: TGTGCCAGCAGCTGGGGGACAGGGGAGGGCGGGGAGCTGTTTTTT
cdr3_aa: CASSWGTGEGGELFF

v_call: TRBV2
j_call: TRBJ1-4
clone_size: NA
d_call: TRBD1
cdr3_nt: TGTGCCAGCAGTATAGGACAGGGGAGGGAAAAACTGTTTTTT
cdr3_aa: CASSIGQGREKLFF

v_call: TRBV25-1
j_call: TRBJ2-7
clone_size: NA
d_call: NA
cdr3_nt: TGTGCCAGCAGTGAAAACACCTACGAGCAGTACTTC
cdr3_aa: CASSENTYEQYF